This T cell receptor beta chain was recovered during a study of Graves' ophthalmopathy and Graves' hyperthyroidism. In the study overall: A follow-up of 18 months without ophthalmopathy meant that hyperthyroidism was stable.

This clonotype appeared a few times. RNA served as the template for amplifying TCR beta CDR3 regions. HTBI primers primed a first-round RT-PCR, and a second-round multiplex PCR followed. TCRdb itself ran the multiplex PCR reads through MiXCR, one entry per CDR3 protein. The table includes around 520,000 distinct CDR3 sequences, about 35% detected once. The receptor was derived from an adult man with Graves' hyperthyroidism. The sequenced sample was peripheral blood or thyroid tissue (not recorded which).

The CDR3 protein is CASKARDSTDTQYF. The CDR3 DNA is TGTGCCAGCAAAGCTCGGGACAGCACAGATACGCAGTATTTT. The V gene is TRBV2, the J gene TRBJ2-3; D could derive from TRBD1 or TRBD2 (5 bases each). The germline CDR1 and CDR2 sequences are SNHLY and FYNNEI. Trimming removed 7 bases from V and 0 bases from J, with 11 bases in between. The CDR3 loop spans 14 amino acids.